This paragraph reports one T cell receptor beta chain. The target antigen is unknown. This entry belongs to a study of T cell responses to AZD1222 COVID-19 vaccine. Study details: Second-dose intervals of approximately 4 or approximately 12 weeks were pooled. Study conclusions and caveats: Sampling captured repertoires only after the peak T cell response.

This CDR3 region has 15 residues. Germline V gene lookup returns CDR1 SQVTM and CDR2 ANQGSEA. Germline trimming cut 4 bases from V and 6 bases from J; bases unmatched to any gene: 12. The assay was immunoSEQ multiplex PCR, and TCRdb's table has in-frame clones only and misses some. This table holds approximately 150,000 clones, 85% to 90% found once. The sequences come from peripheral blood, collected on day 0 of AZD1222 vaccination. The rearrangement links TRBV29-1 to TRBJ1-1; 9 nucleotides line up with TRBD1. This receptor was taken from an adult in good health. The CDR3 DNA sequence: TGCAGCGTTGCCTCGTCGGGACAGGGTAATTCTGAAGCTTTCTTT. This sequence encodes CSVASSGQGNSEAFF.